This T cell receptor beta chain was captured in a study of shared clonotypes between healthy human individuals (TCRdb year 2020). The study in broad terms: The cohort comprised a couple of women and three men aged 18 to 49 years. Each donor's leukapheresis produced roughly between roughly 0.9 and 9 billion PBMCs. Per donor, three plates each were used for CD4 naive and CD4 memory, two for CD8 naive, and one for CD8 memory. Libraries were prepared and TCR repertoires were sequenced by different laboratories using diverse techniques, in order to increase sequencing depth and limit assay-specific biases. To estimate repertoire size and how much clonotype sharing occurs between individuals, the study deeply sequenced the blood TCR repertoires of 5 or 6 healthy adults.

The germline V gene (reference sequence) supplies CDR1 SGHNT and CDR2 YYREEE. Spanning cysteine to phenylalanine, the CDR3 consists of 15 amino acids. Only the CDR3 portion is preserved as DNA: 45 bases, with reading frame beginning at the first base. Cut back by 0 bases and 6 bases, the V and J ends lie 13 bases apart. Using the deep immunoSEQ assay, TCR CDR3 regions were amplified from genomic DNA by multiplex PCR. Genomic DNA extracted from each cell subset was distributed evenly over all wells of several immunoSEQ 96-well plates, and each plate served as one replicate. For sorted subsets, each replicate PCR was loaded with approximately 190 ng genomic DNA, equivalent to 25,000 to 30,000 T cell genomes. Purified libraries were measured with a Qubit 3.0 fluorometer, size-checked on a Bioanalyzer 2100, and measured again with the KAPA Library Quantification kit. Every immunoSEQ 96-well plate was sequenced on a dedicated single-read 150-cycle Illumina NextSeq 550 flow cell. The study's own analysis went as follows. Because the immunoSEQ output held only junctional sequences and lacked quality scores, the filtering could not match the filtering applied to full-length reads. To assign V/J genes and CDR3, sequences were annotated using PyIR, a Python wrapper for IgBLAST v1.9, with IMGT germline references. Reads with weak V/J assignments (E-value above 1e-6), missing CDR3, stop codons, out-of-frame junctions, or ambiguous translated residues were removed. A V3J clonotype was defined by an identical inferred V gene, J gene, and CDR3 amino acid sequence. Percentage overlap between repertoires was computed as shared unique clonotypes divided by the size of the smaller repertoire. RTK rarefaction, the Chao1 estimator, and Recon v2.1 estimates of unobserved clonotypes were used to assess repertoire richness. Generation probabilities for all TCRbeta clonotypes obtained by the gDNA method from a handful of donors were computed using OLGA. The immuneACCESS repertoire file appears here via TCRdb, limited to in-frame rearrangements. These files lack a portion of the clones; in checked studies, under half of the deficit traces to unresolved V genes, and the cause of the others is not known. V, J and clone size derive from that table, while D and trimming were established from the DNA sequence. The sample data list 170,000 or so clones, and around 63% of these were observed just once. The ten largest account for 10% of the sample.

This clone turned up a few times. What antigen it recognizes has not been identified. No base quality information exists; no much larger clone differs at one position. Healthy HIV-negative adults with no recently reported acute infections or vaccinations were included as donors. Every donor was a Caucasian adult living in Nashville, Tennessee, USA. Magnetic negative selection was used to enrich CD4+ T cells, after which naive cells were positively selected on CD45RA and the negative fraction became the memory subset. After blood collection by leukapheresis, PBMCs were isolated using Ficoll-Histopaque density gradient centrifugation and then cryopreserved in the vapor phase of liquid nitrogen. Purity and quantity of every magnetically sorted T cell population were checked by analytical flow cytometry. Genomic DNA was isolated from each sorted fraction and quantified by UV absorbance on a Nanodrop 2000c.

The investigation overall reported the following: Because the study included only a small number of donors, the genetic and exposure-history diversity represented was limited. Based on pairwise subsampling, the degree of clonotype sharing among donors was expected to be affected by sequencing depth. Across a few donors, approximately 4.9% of naive CD4, 3.5% of naive CD8, roughly 2.2% of memory CD4, and 0.4% to 0.45% of memory CD8 clonotypes were shared. Only blood was sampled, and tissue TCR repertoires likely differ from those in blood. Clonotypes shared by all four sorted-subset donors showed higher generation probabilities than non-shared clonotypes. Even with the large sequencing depth, rarefaction of the sorted-subset datasets indicated that sequencing was incomplete. Estimated clonotype richness was generally larger for naive than for memory subsets.

The chain employs TRBV5-4 and TRBJ1-5; matching of 5 bases hints at TRBD1 as the D gene. The sample was memory CD4+ T cells sorted from blood. The sample's cell subset or site, from its label and the paper: CD45RA-negative fraction. The sequence came from a man aged 30 to 45 in good health. The CDR3 has the sequence CASSLGTHGGQPQHF. The DNA is TGTGCCAGCAGCTTGGGGACACATGGTGGTCAGCCCCAGCATTTT.